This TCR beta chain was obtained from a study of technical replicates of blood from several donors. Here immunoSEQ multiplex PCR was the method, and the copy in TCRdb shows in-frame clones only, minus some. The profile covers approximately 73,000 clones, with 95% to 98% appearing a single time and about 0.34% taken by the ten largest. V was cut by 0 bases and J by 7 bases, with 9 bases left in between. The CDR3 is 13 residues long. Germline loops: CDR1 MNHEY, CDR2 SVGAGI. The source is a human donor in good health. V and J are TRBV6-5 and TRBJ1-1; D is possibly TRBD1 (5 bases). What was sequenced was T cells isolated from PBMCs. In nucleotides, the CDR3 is TGTGCCAGCAGTTACTCGACAGTAGGTGAAGCTTTCTTT. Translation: CASSYSTVGEAFF.